This is a list of T cell receptor beta chains from one sample in a study of blood T cell repertoires in COVID-19. Here immunoSEQ multiplex PCR was the method, and the copy in TCRdb shows in-frame clones only, minus some. Here the sample spans 87,000 or so clones, 70% to 90% being singletons. Sequences were obtained from peripheral blood. These TCRs come from a man between 40 and 49 years old with acute or convalescent COVID-19. CDR3s include the opening cysteine and the closing phenylalanine or tryptophan. Fields, in order: D gene, V gene, clone size, J gene, CDR3 protein, CDR3 DNA. A D gene is named only where the DNA matches it firmly. Where a row states a size, it is once, few, many or the class of an expanded clone; other rows omit it.

.	TRBV4-2	.	TRBJ1-1	CASSAPGGLRGNTEAFF	TGTGCCAGCAGCGCGCCCGGTGGACTTCGGGGGAACACTGAAGCTTTCTTT
TRBD1	TRBV7-2	.	TRBJ2-7	CASSATGERNEQYF	TGTGCCAGCAGCGCGACAGGGGAGAGAAACGAGCAGTACTTC
.	TRBV6-5	.	TRBJ2-1	CASSYPTGNEQFF	TGTGCCAGCAGTTACCCGACGGGGAATGAGCAGTTCTTC
TRBD2	TRBV5-4	.	TRBJ2-7	CASSTGLAGGLDEQYF	TGTGCCAGCAGCACCGGACTAGCGGGAGGGCTCGACGAGCAGTACTTC
.	TRBV18	once	TRBJ1-1	CASSPTNMNTEAFF	TGTGCCAGCTCACCAACAAACATGAACACTGAAGCTTTCTTT
.	TRBV6-5	.	TRBJ1-6	CASSYSSPGRNSPLHF	TGTGCCAGCAGTTACTCGAGTCCGGGTAGGAATTCACCCCTCCACTTT
.	TRBV19	.	TRBJ2-7	CASSIAGVRNEQYF	TGTGCCAGTAGTATAGCGGGAGTTCGTAACGAGCAGTACTTC
.	TRBV6-2/TRBV6-3	.	TRBJ2-2	CASSRNTGELFF	TGTGCCAGCAGTCGGAACACCGGGGAGCTGTTTTTT
TRBD1	TRBV6-5	.	TRBJ1-2	CASSYGTGGNGYTF	TGTGCCAGCAGTTATGGGACAGGGGGCAATGGCTACACCTTC
.	TRBV2	once	TRBJ1-5	CASTILYSNQPQHF	TGTGCCAGCACTATACTATATAGCAATCAGCCCCAGCATTTT
TRBD2	TRBV11-2	.	TRBJ2-3	CASTLRERGEGDTQYF	TGTGCCAGTACCCTTCGAGAGCGGGGGGAGGGGGATACGCAGTATTTT
TRBD2	TRBV11-2	.	TRBJ2-2	CASSPVVLAGEETGELFF	TGTGCCAGCAGCCCAGTGGTACTAGCGGGAGAAGAGACCGGGGAGCTGTTTTTT
.	TRBV6-6	.	TRBJ2-1	CASTNGGASVEQFF	TGTGCCAGCACGAATGGGGGGGCCAGTGTTGAGCAGTTCTTC
.	TRBV2	once	TRBJ1-1	CASSEKRRGVGNTEAFF	TGTGCCAGCAGTGAAAAGAGGCGGGGGGTGGGGAACACTGAAGCTTTCTTT
TRBD1	TRBV19	once	TRBJ1-5	CASRPGPTGVGDQPQHF	TGTGCCAGTAGACCGGGCCCTACAGGGGTTGGGGATCAGCCCCAGCATTTT
.	TRBV19	.	TRBJ1-2	CASSPIGGYGYTF	TGTGCCAGTAGTCCAATAGGGGGTTATGGCTACACCTTC
TRBD1	TRBV30	.	TRBJ1-2	CAWSGGQGGRYGYTF	TGTGCCTGGAGCGGAGGACAGGGGGGACGGTATGGCTACACCTTC
.	TRBV30	.	TRBJ2-3	CAWSVLAGEDTQYF	TGTGCCTGGAGTGTACTTGCAGGGGAAGATACGCAGTATTTT
TRBD1	TRBV7-2	.	TRBJ1-3	CASSADRDLRGNTIYF	TGTGCCAGCAGCGCAGACAGGGACTTAAGGGGAAACACCATATATTTT
.	TRBV6-5	few	TRBJ1-2	CASTSTVIYGYTF	TGTGCCAGCACCTCGACAGTCATCTATGGCTACACCTTC
.	TRBV5-4	.	TRBJ2-6	CASSPPSWLNSGANVLTF	TGTGCCAGCAGCCCACCATCGTGGCTTAACTCTGGGGCCAACGTCCTGACTTTC
TRBD1	TRBV30	.	TRBJ2-2	CAWSPDRGADTGELFF	TGTGCCTGGAGCCCGGACAGGGGGGCGGACACCGGGGAGCTGTTTTTT